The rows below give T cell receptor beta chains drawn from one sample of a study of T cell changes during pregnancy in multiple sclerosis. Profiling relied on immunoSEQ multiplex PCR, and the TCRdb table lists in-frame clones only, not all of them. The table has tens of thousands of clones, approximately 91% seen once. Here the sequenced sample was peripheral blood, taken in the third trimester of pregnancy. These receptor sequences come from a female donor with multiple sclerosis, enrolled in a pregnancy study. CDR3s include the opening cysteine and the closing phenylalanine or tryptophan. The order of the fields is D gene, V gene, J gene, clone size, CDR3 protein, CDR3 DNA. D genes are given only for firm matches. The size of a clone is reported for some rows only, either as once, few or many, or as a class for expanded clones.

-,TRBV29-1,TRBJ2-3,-,CSVRGGRTDTQYF,TGCAGCGTGCGTGGGGGCCGCACAGATACGCAGTATTTT
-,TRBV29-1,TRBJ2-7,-,CSVRGLYSYEQYF,TGCAGCGTCCGCGGGCTCTACTCCTACGAGCAGTACTTC
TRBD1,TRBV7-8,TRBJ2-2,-,CASSRRQGAGVLFF,TGTGCCAGCAGCCGTCGACAGGGGGCAGGCGTGCTGTTTTTT
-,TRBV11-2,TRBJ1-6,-,CASSLEQALSSPLHF,TGTGCCAGCAGCTTAGAACAGGCCCTTAGTTCACCCCTCCACTTT
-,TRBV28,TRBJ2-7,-,CASSQIKDLAYEQYF,TGTGCCAGCAGTCAAATTAAGGACCTAGCGTACGAGCAGTACTTC
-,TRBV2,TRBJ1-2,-,CASSEGKHYGYTF,TGTGCCAGCAGTGAAGGAAAGCACTATGGCTACACCTTC
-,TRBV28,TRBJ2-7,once,CASSPAYEQYF,TGTGCCAGCAGTCCGGCCTACGAGCAGTACTTC
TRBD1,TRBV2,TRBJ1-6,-,CASSYTGALAEPLHF,TGTGCCAGCAGTTACACAGGGGCGTTAGCTGAACCCCTCCACTTT
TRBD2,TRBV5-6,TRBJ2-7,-,CASSRLTSGYYEQYF,TGTGCCAGCAGCCGCCTGACTAGCGGGTACTACGAGCAGTACTTC
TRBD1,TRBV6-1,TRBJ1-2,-,CASSERPPGQGSVGYTF,TGTGCCAGCAGTGAAAGGCCCCCGGGACAGGGGTCGGTTGGCTACACCTTC
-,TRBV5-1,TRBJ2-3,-,CASSLGLITDTQYF,TGCGCCAGCAGCCTTGGACTCATCACAGATACGCAGTATTTT
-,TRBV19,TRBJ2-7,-,CASSIRVVGAGDEQYF,TGTGCCAGTAGTATCAGAGTGGTGGGGGCAGGGGACGAGCAGTACTTC
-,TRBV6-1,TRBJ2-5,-,CASSENSPQETQYF,TGTGCCAGCAGTGAAAACAGTCCCCAAGAGACCCAGTACTTC
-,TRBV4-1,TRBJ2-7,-,CASSQDGWRAYEQYF,TGCGCCAGCAGCCAAGACGGGTGGAGGGCCTACGAGCAGTACTTC
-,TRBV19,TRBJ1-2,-,CASSIGGHVGGYTF,TGTGCCAGTAGTATAGGCGGACACGTTGGGGGCTACACCTTC
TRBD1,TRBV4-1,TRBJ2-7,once,CASSQPNTGGSYEQYF,TGCGCCAGCAGCCAACCAAACACAGGGGGCTCCTACGAGCAGTACTTC
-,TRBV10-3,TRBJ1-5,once,CAISINRDQPQHF,TGTGCCATCAGTATTAACCGCGATCAGCCCCAGCATTTT
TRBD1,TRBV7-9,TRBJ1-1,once,CASSLGGVGIEAFF,TGTGCCAGCAGCCTAGGGGGCGTAGGCATTGAAGCTTTCTTT
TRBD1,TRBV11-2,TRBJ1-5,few,CASSSTGVSNQPQHF,TGTGCCAGCAGCTCCACAGGGGTAAGCAATCAGCCCCAGCATTTT
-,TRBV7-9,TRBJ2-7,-,CASSERGPYEQYF,TGTGCCAGCAGCGAAAGAGGGCCCTACGAGCAGTACTTC
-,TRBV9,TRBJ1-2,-,CASSALAETNYGYTF,TGTGCCAGCAGCGCCCTGGCGGAGACTAACTATGGCTACACCTTC
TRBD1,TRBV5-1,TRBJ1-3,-,CASSQTTGTSSGNTIYF,TGCGCCAGCAGCCAGACGACAGGGACGAGCTCTGGAAACACCATATATTTT
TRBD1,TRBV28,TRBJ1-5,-,CASSLPLLTGGGQPQHF,TGTGCCAGCAGTTTACCCCTACTGACAGGGGGCGGTCAGCCCCAGCATTTT
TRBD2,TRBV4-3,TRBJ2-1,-,CASSQEGAGAYNEQFF,TGCGCCAGCAGCCAAGAAGGAGCGGGGGCCTACAATGAGCAGTTCTTC
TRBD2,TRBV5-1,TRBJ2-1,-,CASRKGGTSGQNEQFF,TGCGCCAGCAGGAAAGGAGGGACTAGCGGGCAAAATGAGCAGTTCTTC
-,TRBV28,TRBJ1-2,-,CASSSPRTRLNYGYTF,TGTGCCAGCAGTTCCCCCCGAACCAGACTTAACTATGGCTACACCTTC
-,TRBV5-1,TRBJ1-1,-,CASSLVTASTGPQAFF,TGCGCCAGCAGCTTGGTCACCGCTTCGACAGGCCCTCAAGCTTTCTTT
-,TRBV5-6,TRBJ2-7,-,CASSLVGQGLFVEQYF,TGTGCCAGCAGCTTGGTAGGGCAGGGCCTTTTTGTGGAGCAGTACTTC
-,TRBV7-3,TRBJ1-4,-,CASSYPNAGAQREKLFF,TGTGCCAGCAGCTATCCTAATGCGGGGGCTCAAAGGGAAAAACTGTTTTTT
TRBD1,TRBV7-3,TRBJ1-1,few,CASSLGDRDREAFF,TGTGCCAGCAGCTTAGGGGACCGGGACAGGGAAGCTTTCTTT
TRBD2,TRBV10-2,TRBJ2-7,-,CASSSSGGSLEQYF,TGCGCCAGCAGTTCTAGCGGGGGGTCCCTCGAGCAGTACTTC
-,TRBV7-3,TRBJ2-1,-,CASSLTRGSYNEQFF,TGTGCCAGCAGCCTAACCAGGGGATCCTACAATGAGCAGTTCTTC
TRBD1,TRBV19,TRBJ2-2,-,CASSRTGALMNTGELFF,TGTGCCAGTAGTAGAACAGGGGCACTGATGAACACCGGGGAGCTGTTTTTT
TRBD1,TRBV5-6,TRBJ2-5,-,CASSLQGAYETQYF,TGTGCCAGCAGCTTACAGGGGGCGTATGAGACCCAGTACTTC
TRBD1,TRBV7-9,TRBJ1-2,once,CASSLAQGKGYTF,TGTGCCAGCAGCTTAGCACAGGGGAAAGGCTACACCTTC
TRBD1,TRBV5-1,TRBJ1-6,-,CASSSTGGDSPLHF,TGCGCCAGCAGCTCAACAGGGGGCGATTCACCCCTCCACTTT
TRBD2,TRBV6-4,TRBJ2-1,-,CASSDSGGANEQFF,TGTGCCAGCAGTGATAGCGGGGGGGCCAATGAGCAGTTCTTC
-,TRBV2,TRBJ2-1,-,CASAKHQPLEAYNEQFF,TGTGCCTCCGCTAAGCACCAACCTCTTGAGGCCTACAATGAGCAGTTCTTC
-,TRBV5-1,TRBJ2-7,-,CASSLDSGYEQYF,TGCGCCAGCAGCTTGGATTCGGGTTACGAGCAGTACTTC
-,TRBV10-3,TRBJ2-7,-,CAISEIQGGPYEQYF,TGTGCCATCAGTGAAATTCAGGGGGGACCCTACGAGCAGTACTTC
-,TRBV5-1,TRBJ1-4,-,CASSLVFKQGSNEKLFF,TGCGCCAGCAGCTTGGTTTTTAAACAGGGTTCTAATGAAAAACTGTTTTTT
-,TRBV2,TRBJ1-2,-,CASIKQPSAYGYTF,TGTGCCAGCATAAAACAGCCCTCTGCCTATGGCTACACCTTC
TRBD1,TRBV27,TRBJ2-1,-,CASSYGTELYNEQFF,TGTGCCAGCAGTTATGGGACAGAGTTATACAATGAGCAGTTCTTC
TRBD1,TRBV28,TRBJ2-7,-,CASRGQGEAYEQYF,TGTGCCAGCAGAGGACAGGGAGAGGCCTACGAGCAGTACTTC
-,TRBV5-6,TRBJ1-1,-,CASSLGRGGEFGAFF,TGTGCCAGCAGCTTGGGTCGAGGCGGGGAGTTCGGAGCTTTCTTT
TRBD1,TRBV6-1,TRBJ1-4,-,CASDRAGEKLFF,TGTGCCAGCGACAGGGCGGGTGAAAAACTGTTTTTT
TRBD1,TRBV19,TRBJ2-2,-,CASSIAGQGYTGELFF,TGTGCCAGTAGTATCGCGGGACAGGGCTACACCGGGGAGCTGTTTTTT
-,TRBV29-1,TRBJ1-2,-,CSATDGYTF,TGCAGCGCCACTGATGGCTACACCTTC
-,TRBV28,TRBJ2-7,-,CASSPSPDFYYYEQYF,TGTGCCAGCAGTCCCAGCCCGGACTTCTACTACTACGAGCAGTACTTC
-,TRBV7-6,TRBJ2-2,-,CASSLGHLTGELFF,TGTGCCAGCAGCTTAGGACACCTGACCGGGGAGCTGTTTTTT
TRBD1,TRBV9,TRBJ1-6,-,CASNRGEYSPLHF,TGTGCCAGCAACAGGGGAGAGTATTCACCCCTCCACTTT
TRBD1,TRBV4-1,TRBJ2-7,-,CASSRDRVTYEQYF,TGCGCCAGCAGTCGGGACAGGGTGACCTACGAGCAGTACTTC
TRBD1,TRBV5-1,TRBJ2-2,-,CASSRDAGGFNTGELFF,TGCGCCAGCAGCCGTGATGCAGGGGGTTTTAACACCGGGGAGCTGTTTTTT